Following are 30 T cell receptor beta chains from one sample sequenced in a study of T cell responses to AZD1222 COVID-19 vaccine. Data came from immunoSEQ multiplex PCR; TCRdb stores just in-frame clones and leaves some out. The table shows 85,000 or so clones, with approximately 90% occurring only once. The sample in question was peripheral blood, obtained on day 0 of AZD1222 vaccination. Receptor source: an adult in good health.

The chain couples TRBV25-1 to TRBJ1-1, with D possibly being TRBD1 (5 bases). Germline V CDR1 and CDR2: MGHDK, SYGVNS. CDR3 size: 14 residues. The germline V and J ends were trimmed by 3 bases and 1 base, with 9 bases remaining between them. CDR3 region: CASSDFDRNTEAFF. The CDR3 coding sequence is TGTGCCAGCAGTGATTTTGACAGGAACACTGAAGCTTTCTTT. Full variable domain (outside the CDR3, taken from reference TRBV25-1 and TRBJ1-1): EADIYQTPRYLVIGTGKKITLECSQTMGHDKMYWYQQDPGMELHLIHYSYGVNSTEKGDLSSESTVSRIRTEHFPLTLESARPSHTSQYLCASSDFDRNTEAFFGQGTRLTVV.

The CDR3 loop is CASSPGGVTEAFF. The CDR3 region has the DNA TGTGCCAGCAGCCCCGGCGGGGTAACTGAAGCTTTCTTT. The chain uses TRBV7-9 and TRBJ1-1, with D uncertain. The V gene's germline CDR1 is SEHNR and CDR2 FQNEAQ (reference sequence). The CDR3 totals 13 residues. V lost 5 bases, J lost 5 bases, and 12 bases lay in between.

CDR3 DNA: TGTGCCAGCAGCTGGAGACAGGGCCAGGGGACCCAGTACTTC. Translation gives CASSWRQGQGTQYF. The chain couples TRBV7-8 to TRBJ2-5; 7 bases are a match to TRBD1. The ends lost 4 bases at V and 7 bases at J; junction bases unmatched: 9. The CDR3 has 14 residues. Germline values: CDR1 SGHVS, CDR2 FQNEAQ. Using reference TRBV7-8 and TRBJ2-5 for the parts outside the CDR3, the full variable domain is GAGVSQSPRYKVAKRGQDVALRCDPISGHVSLFWYQQALGQGPEFLTYFQNEAQLDKSGLPSDRFFAERPEGSVSTLKIQRTQQEDSAVYLCASSWRQGQGTQYFGPGTRLLVL.

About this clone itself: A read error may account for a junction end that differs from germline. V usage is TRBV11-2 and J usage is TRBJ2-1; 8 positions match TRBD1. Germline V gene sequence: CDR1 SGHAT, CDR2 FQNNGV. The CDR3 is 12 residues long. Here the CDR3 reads CASSLSGQGRLF. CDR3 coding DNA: TGTGCCAGCAGTTTATCTGGACAGGGTCGGCTCTTC.

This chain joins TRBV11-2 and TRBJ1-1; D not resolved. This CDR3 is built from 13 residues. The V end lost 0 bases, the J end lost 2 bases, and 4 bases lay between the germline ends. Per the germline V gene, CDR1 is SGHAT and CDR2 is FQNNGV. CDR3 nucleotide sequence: TGTGCCAGCAGCTTAGACATAAACACTGAAGCTTTCTTT. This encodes CASSLDINTEAFF.

The CDR3 DNA is TGTGCCAGTAGTAGGACAGGGGGACAGAACTATGGCTACACCTTC. Protein sequence: CASSRTGGQNYGYTF. The chain combines TRBV19 with TRBJ1-2; 10 bases are a match to TRBD1. Germline assignment: CDR1 LNHDA and CDR2 SQIVND (reference sequence). V trimming: 4 bases; J trimming: 2 bases; junction bases outside the gene matches: 4. This CDR3 has 15 amino acids.

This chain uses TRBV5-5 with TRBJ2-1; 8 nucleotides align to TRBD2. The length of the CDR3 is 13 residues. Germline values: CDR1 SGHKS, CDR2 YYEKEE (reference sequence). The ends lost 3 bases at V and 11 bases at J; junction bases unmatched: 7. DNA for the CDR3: TGTGCCAGCAGCTCGGGAGGGGGTACACAGCAGTTCTTC. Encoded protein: CASSSGGGTQQFF.

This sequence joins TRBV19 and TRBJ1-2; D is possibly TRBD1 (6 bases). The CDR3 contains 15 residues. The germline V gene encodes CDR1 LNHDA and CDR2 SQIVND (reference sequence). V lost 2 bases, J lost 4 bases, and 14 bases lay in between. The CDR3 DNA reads TGTGCCAGTAGTATACAGGGGAGGGGTAGCTATGGCTACACCTTC. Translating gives CASSIQGRGSYGYTF.

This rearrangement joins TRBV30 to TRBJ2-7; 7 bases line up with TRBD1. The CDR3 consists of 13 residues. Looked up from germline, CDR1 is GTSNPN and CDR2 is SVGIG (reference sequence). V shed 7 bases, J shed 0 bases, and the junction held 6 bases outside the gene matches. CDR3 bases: TGTGCCTTCCTAAGGGACAGCTCCTACGAGCAGTACTTC. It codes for CAFLRDSSYEQYF.

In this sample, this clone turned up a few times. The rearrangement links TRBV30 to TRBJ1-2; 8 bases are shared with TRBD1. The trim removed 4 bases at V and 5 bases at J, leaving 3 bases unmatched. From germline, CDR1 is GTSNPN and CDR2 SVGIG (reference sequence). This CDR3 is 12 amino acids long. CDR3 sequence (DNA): TGTGCCTGGAACAGGGGGAATTATGGCTACACCTTC. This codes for CAWNRGNYGYTF.

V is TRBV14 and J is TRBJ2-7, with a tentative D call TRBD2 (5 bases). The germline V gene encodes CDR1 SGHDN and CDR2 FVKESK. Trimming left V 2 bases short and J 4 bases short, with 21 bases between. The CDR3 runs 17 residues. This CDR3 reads CASSQPGSPPLGYEQYF. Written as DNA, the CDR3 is TGTGCCAGCAGCCAACCGGGAAGCCCGCCCTTAGGGTACGAGCAGTACTTC.

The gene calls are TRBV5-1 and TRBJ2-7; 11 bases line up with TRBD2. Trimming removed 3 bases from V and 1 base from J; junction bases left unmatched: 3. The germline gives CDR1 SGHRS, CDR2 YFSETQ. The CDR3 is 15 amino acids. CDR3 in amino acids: CASSSGTSGSYEQYF. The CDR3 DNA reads TGCGCCAGCAGCTCTGGGACTAGCGGATCCTACGAGCAGTACTTC.

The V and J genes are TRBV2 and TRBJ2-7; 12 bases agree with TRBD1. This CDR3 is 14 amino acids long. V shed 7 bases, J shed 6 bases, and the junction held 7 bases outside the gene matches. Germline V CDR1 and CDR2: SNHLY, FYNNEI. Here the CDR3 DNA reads TGTGCCAGCATTTATCGGGACAGGGGGCGCGAGCAGTACTTC. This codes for CASIYRDRGREQYF.

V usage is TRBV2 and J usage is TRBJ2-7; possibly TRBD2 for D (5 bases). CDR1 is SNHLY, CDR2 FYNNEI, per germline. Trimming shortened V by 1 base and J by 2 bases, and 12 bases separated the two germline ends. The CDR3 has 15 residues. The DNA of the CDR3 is TGTGCCAGCAGTGAAGAATGGACGGGGACCTACGAGCAGTACTTC. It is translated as CASSEEWTGTYEQYF.

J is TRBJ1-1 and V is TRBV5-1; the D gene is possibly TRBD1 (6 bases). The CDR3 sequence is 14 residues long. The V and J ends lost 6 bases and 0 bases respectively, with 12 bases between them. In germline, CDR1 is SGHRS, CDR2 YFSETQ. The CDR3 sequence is CASTPGDMNTEAFF. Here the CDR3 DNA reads TGCGCCAGCACACCTGGGGACATGAACACTGAAGCTTTCTTT.

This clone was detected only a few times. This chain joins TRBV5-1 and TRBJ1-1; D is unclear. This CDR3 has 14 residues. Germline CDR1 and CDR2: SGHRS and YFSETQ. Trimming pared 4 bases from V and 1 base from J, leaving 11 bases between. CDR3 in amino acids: CASSKRSGNTEAFF. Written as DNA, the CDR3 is TGCGCCAGCAGCAAACGGTCGGGGAACACTGAAGCTTTCTTT.

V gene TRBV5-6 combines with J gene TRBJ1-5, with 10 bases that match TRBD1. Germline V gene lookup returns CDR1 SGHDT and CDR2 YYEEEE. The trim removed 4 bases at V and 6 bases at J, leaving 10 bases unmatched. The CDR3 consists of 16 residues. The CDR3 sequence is CASSTRDRGRFQPQHF. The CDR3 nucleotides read TGTGCCAGCAGCACTCGGGACAGGGGTCGTTTTCAGCCCCAGCATTTT.

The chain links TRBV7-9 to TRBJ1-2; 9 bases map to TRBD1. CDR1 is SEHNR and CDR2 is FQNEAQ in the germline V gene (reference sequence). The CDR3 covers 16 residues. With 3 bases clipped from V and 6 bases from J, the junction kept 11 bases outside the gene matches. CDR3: CASSLGTGGAGNGYTF. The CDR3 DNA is TGTGCCAGCAGCTTGGGTACAGGGGGCGCGGGGAATGGCTACACCTTC.

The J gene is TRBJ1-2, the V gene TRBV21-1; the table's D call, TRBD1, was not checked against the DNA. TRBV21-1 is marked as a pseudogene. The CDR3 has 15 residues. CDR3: CASSRCVRDRDGYTF. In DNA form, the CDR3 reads TGTGCCAGCAGCAGATGCGTTCGGGACAGGGATGGCTACACCTTC.

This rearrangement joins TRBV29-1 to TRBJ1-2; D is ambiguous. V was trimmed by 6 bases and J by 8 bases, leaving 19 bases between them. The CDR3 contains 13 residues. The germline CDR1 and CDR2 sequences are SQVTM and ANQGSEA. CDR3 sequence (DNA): TGCAGCGTGACTATCGGACTTTACTGGGGCTACACCTTC. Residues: CSVTIGLYWGYTF.

CDR3 loop: CASSHKDRDREAFF. CDR3 in DNA: TGCGCCAGCAGCCATAAAGACCGGGACAGGGAAGCTTTCTTT. The chain links TRBV5-1 to TRBJ1-1; TRBD1 matches at 8 bases. The ends lost 4 bases at V and 8 bases at J; junction bases unmatched: 10. The germline CDR1 and CDR2 sequences are SGHRS and YFSETQ. The CDR3 extends over 14 amino acids. The entire variable domain, with the rest obtained from reference TRBV5-1 and TRBJ1-1, is as follows: KAGVTQTPRYLIKTRGQQVTLSCSPISGHRSVSWYQQTPGQGLQFLFEYFSETQRNKGNFPGRFSGRQFSNSRSEMNVSTLELGDSALYLCASSHKDRDREAFFGQGTRLTVV.

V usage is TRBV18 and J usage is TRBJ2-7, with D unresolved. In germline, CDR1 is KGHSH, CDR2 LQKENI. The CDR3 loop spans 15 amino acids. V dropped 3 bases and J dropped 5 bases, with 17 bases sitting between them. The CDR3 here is CASSPTTSRRHEQYF. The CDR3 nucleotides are TGTGCCAGCTCACCTACAACTTCCCGCCGCCACGAGCAGTACTTC.

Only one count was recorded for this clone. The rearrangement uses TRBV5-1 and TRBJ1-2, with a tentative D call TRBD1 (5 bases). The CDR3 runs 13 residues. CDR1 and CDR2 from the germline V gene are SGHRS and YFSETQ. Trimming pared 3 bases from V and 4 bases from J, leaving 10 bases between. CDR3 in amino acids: CASSWGTGYGYTF. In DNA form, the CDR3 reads TGCGCCAGCAGCTGGGGGACCGGCTATGGCTACACCTTC.

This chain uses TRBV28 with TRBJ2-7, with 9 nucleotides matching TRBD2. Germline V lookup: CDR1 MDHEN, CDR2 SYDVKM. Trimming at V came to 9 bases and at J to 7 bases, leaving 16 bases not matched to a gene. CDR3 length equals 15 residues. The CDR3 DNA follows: TGTGCCAGTAGAGGCGGTCTAGCGGGGTCGGGGGAGCAGTACTTC. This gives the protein CASRGGLAGSGEQYF.

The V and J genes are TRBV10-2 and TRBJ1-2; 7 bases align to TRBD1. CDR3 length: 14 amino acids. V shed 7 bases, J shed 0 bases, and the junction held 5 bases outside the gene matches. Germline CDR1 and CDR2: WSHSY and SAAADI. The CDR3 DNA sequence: TGCGCCAGCAACGGACAGGCGGCTAACTATGGCTACACCTTC. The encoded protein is CASNGQAANYGYTF.

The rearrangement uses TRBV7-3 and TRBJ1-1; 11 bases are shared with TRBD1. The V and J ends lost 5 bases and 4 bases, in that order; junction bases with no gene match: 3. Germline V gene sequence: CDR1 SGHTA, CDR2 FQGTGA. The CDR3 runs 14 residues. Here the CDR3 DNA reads TGTGCCAGCAGCCCAGGGACAGGGGGCACTGAAGCTTTCTTT. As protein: CASSPGTGGTEAFF.

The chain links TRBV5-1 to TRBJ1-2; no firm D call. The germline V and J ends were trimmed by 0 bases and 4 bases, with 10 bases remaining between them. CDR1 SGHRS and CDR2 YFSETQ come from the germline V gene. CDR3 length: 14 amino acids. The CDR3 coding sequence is TGCGCCAGCAGCTTGGAACCGGGCGGCTATGGCTACACCTTC. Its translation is CASSLEPGGYGYTF.

The CDR3 protein is CASSQRGGSYNEQFF. CDR3 in DNA: TGTGCCAGCAGTCAACGGGGGGGCTCCTACAATGAGCAGTTCTTC. The chain carries TRBV27 and TRBJ2-1; 8 nucleotides align to TRBD2. Trimming took 5 bases from V and 0 from J; bases not matched to a gene: 3. This CDR3 comprises 15 residues. Germline values: CDR1 MNHEY, CDR2 SMNVEV (reference sequence).

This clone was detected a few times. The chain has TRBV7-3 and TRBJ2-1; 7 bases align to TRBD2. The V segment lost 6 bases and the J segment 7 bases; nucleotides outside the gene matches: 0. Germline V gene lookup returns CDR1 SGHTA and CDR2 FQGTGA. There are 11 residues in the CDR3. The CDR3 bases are TGTGCCAGCAGGGGAGGGAATGAGCAGTTCTTC. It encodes CASRGGNEQFF.

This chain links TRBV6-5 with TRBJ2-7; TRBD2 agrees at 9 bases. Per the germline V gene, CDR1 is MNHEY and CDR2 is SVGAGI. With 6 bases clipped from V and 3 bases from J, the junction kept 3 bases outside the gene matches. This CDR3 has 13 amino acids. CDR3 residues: CASRGGGGYEQYF. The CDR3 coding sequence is TGTGCCAGCAGGGGCGGGGGGGGCTACGAGCAGTACTTC.